The 6 T cell receptor beta chains in this list originate from one sample, sequenced in a study of T cell responses to AZD1222 COVID-19 vaccine. Profiling relied on immunoSEQ multiplex PCR, and the TCRdb table lists in-frame clones only, not all of them. The data show 100,000 to 130,000 clones, around 90% seen once. This specimen was peripheral blood, taken 28 days after the second AZD1222 dose. The receptors come from an adult who received the AZD1222 COVID-19 vaccine.

This clone was observed a handful of times. The gene calls are TRBV6-5 and TRBJ1-2; TRBD1 aligns across 8 bases. CDR1 MNHEY and CDR2 SVGAGI come from the germline V gene. This CDR3 is 13 amino acids long. Losses at the gene ends were 8 bases for V and 3 bases for J; bases not matched to a gene: 5. DNA of the CDR3: TGTGCCAGCCGGACAGGGCACGACTATGGCTACACCTTC. Protein sequence: CASRTGHDYGYTF.

This clone appeared a single time. The chain combines TRBV15 with TRBJ2-7, with D perhaps TRBD1 (6 bases). Trimming removed 5 bases from V and 0 bases from J, with 11 bases in between. There are 14 residues in the CDR3. CDR1 is LNHNV and CDR2 is YYDKDF in the germline V gene (reference sequence). The CDR3 loop reads CATSLGRGSYEQYF. CDR3 coding DNA: TGTGCCACCAGCTTGGGCAGGGGCTCCTACGAGCAGTACTTC.

The chain combines TRBV4-3 with TRBJ2-5, with D hard to call. V lost 0 bases to trimming and J lost 5 bases, with 16 bases between them. Germline V gene sequence: CDR1 LGHNA, CDR2 YSLEER. CDR3 length: 16 amino acids. Here the CDR3 DNA reads TGCGCCAGCAGCCAAGATCCGTCAGCATCTAGGGAGACCCAGTACTTC. Translating gives CASSQDPSASRETQYF.

The rearrangement links TRBV3-1 (or the pseudogene TRBV3-2) to TRBJ2-3; TRBD2 agrees at 8 bases. J gave up 4 bases and V 1 base, and 4 bases lay outside the gene matches. This CDR3 has 15 amino acids. Germline CDR1 LGHDT, CDR2 YNNKEL (reference sequence). The CDR3 DNA reads as TGTGCCAGCAGCCAAGCGGGGGGGGCCGCAGATACGCAGTATTTT. It encodes CASSQAGGAADTQYF.

This clone was seen a few times. J is TRBJ1-2 and V is TRBV6-2 or TRBV6-3; D is uncertain. There are 14 residues in the CDR3. V was trimmed by 2 bases and J by 6 bases, leaving 13 bases between them. CDR1 and CDR2 (germline): MNHEY, SVGEGT. The CDR3 bases are TGTGCCAGCAGTTACCCAGCCCCGATTCATGGCTACACCTTC. Translated, it gives CASSYPAPIHGYTF.

This chain links TRBV19 with TRBJ2-7, with D possibly matching TRBD2 (5 bases). V lost 7 bases, J lost 0 bases, and 10 bases lay in between. The germline V gene encodes CDR1 LNHDA and CDR2 SQIVND (reference sequence). This CDR3 region has 13 residues. This CDR3 reads CASNADSSYEQYF. The CDR3 nucleotides read TGTGCCAGTAATGCGGACTCCTCCTACGAGCAGTACTTC.